This T cell receptor beta chain was recorded in a study of CD8 T cells in ankylosing spondylitis. In its sample, this clonotype was seen many times. The antigen is not known. Generation of TCR beta libraries employed quantitative 5'-RACE incorporating molecular barcodes. TCRdb reprocessed the 5' RACE reads via MiXCR and lists one record per CDR3 protein. This table holds about 540,000 distinct CDR3 sequences, 12% found once. Points from the study as a whole: Reportedly, significant enrichment of disease-linked clones occurred in matched ankylosing spondylitis synovial fluid. As for the disease-linked clones, they showed a CD8+ phenotype and occurred at relatively low frequencies in peripheral blood. There was a TCR beta motif, made of fewer than 10 highly homologous variants, that appeared characteristic of ankylosing spondylitis blood.

This TCR derives from a male donor with ankylosing spondylitis. The material sequenced was blood, either unsorted or a sorted T cell fraction (not recorded which).

CDR3 sequence reads: CASSPRRTGNTGELFF. As DNA, the CDR3 is TGTGCCAGCAGCCCCCGGAGGACGGGTAACACCGGGGAGCTGTTTTTT. V gene TRBV5-6 combines with J gene TRBJ2-2, with D possibly being TRBD2 (5 bases). The germline gives CDR1 SGHDT, CDR2 YYEEEE. CDR3 length: 16 amino acids. V lost 4 bases and J 2 bases, leaving 15 bases between the germline ends.